The sample holds a few counts of the clone carrying this TCR beta chain. Its antigen is currently unknown. The data derive from a study of T cell responses to AZD1222 COVID-19 vaccine. Trimming cost V 0 bases and J 3 bases; bases outside gene matches: 2. The CDR3 spans 15 residues. Germline V lookup: CDR1 LNHNV, CDR2 YYDKDF (reference sequence). Study conclusions and caveats: White British donors predominated, females outnumbered males, and clonal diversity was possibly underestimated.

Produced via immunoSEQ multiplex PCR; TCRdb's table is partial and in-frame only. The table has tens of thousands of clones, more than 70% seen once; the top ten hold around 20%. The receptor was derived from an adult in good health. The sequencing used peripheral blood, collected on day 0 of AZD1222 vaccination. This chain links TRBV15 with TRBJ1-5; 7 nucleotides align to TRBD1. The CDR3, as DNA: TGTGCCACCAGCAGAGATACAGGGGACAATCAGCCCCAGCATTTT. This gives the protein CATSRDTGDNQPQHF.